This TCR beta chain was identified during a study of human T cells and chemical hapten exposure. The wider study: Sensitization employed 2% DPC on approximately 2 cm by approximately 2 cm of upper inner arm skin. Women made up most patients, who had alopecia areata, totalis or universalis.

Time point in this sample: pre-sensitization, week 0. Regarding treatment: therapeutic diphenylcyclopropenone sensitization with weekly scalp DPC. Whole blood, unfractionated, served as the material for total RNA extraction. CDR1 and CDR2 (germline): MGHRA, YSYEKL. The CDR3 has 13 amino acids. Trimming cost V 6 bases and J 3 bases, with 9 bases left between them. This clonotype came up many times. It was the library that attached unique molecular identifiers to individual cDNA molecules. A single record per CDR3 protein comes from TCRdb applying MiXCR to the RACE reads. The table lists fewer than 45,000 distinct CDR3 sequences, 10% to 13% of them singletons.

This chain connects TRBV4-1 to TRBJ1-3; D unresolved. This clonotype originated in a man aged 45-65 years with alopecia areata. Some clones in this sample may be carry-over from other donors' samples. Sequenced here: whole blood, sampled in connection with sensitization to the hapten diphenylcyclopropenone (DPC). For the CDR3, the DNA is TGCGCCAGCAGAGAGGGTGGTGGAAACACCATATATTTT. It is translated as CASREGGGNTIYF.